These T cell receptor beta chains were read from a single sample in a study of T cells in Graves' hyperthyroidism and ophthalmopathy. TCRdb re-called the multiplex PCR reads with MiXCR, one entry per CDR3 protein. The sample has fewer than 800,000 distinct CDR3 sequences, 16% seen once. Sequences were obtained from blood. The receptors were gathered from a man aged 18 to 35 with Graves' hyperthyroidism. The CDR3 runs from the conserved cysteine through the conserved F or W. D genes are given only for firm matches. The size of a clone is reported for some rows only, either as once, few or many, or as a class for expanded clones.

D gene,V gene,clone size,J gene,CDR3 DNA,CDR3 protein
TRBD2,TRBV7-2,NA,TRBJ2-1,TGTGCCAGCAGCTTCTCTAGCGGGAGGGCCAGTTTTCGAAATGAGCAGTTCTTC,CASSFSSGRASFRNEQFF
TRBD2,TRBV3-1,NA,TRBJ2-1,TGTGCCAGCAGCCAAGAATACAGCGGGAGGGCGTACAATGAGCAGTTCTTC,CASSQEYSGRAYNEQFF
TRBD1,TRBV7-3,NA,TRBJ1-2,TGTGCCAGCAGCCCAACCGGACAGGGGGAAGGCTACACCTTC,CASSPTGQGEGYTF
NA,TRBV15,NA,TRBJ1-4,TGTGCCACCAGCAGAGACATAACGGGAGGCTTGGTTTATGAAAAACTGTTTTTT,CATSRDITGGLVYEKLFF
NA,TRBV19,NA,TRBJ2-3,TGTGCCAGTAGCGAGAGGGGGTCAGATACGCAGTATTTT,CASSERGSDTQYF
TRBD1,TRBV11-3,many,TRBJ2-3,TGTGCCAGCAGCTTAGGCCTCAGGACAGGGGGACCCACAGATACGCAGTATTTT,CASSLGLRTGGPTDTQYF
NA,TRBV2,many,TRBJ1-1,TGTGCCAGCGGTTCCCGACAGAGCACTGAAGCTTTCTTT,CASGSRQSTEAFF
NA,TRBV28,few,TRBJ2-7,TGTGCCAGCAGTACCCCGGGGACGGCCCGACGAACCTACGAGCAGTACTTC,CASSTPGTARRTYEQYF
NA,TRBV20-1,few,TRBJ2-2,TGCAGTGCTAGATCTAATACAGGGAGGAGCACCGGGGAGCTGTTTTTT,CSARSNTGRSTGELFF
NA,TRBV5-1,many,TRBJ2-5,TGCGCCAGCAGCCGTGTGGGGGTCGGGGAGACCCAGTACTTC,CASSRVGVGETQYF
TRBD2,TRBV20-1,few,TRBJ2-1,TGCAGTGCTAGCACCGGGACTAGCGGGGGGAATGAGCAGTTCTTC,CSASTGTSGGNEQFF
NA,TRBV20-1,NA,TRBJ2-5,TGCAGTGCTAGAGATCTCAAGGGAGAAGAGACCCAGTACTTC,CSARDLKGEETQYF
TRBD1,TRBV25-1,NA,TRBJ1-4,TGTGCCAGCAGTGAGATTATCGGGACAGCTAATGAAAAACTGTTTTTT,CASSEIIGTANEKLFF
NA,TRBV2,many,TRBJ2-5,TGTGCCAGCAGTGAGGGGACAAGCGCGGTAGGCCAAGAGACCCAGTACTTC,CASSEGTSAVGQETQYF
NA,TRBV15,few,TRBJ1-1,TGTGCCACCAGCAGAGACTACCCAAAGAGACAGGCGCGGGCTGAAGCTTTCTTT,CATSRDYPKRQARAEAFF
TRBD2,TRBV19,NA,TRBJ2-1,TGTGCCAGTAGTCCTAGCGGGGTCAGCTCCTACAATGAGCAGTTCTTC,CASSPSGVSSYNEQFF
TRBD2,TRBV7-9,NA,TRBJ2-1,TGTGCCAGCAGCCGGACGGGAGGCCACAATGAGCAGTTCTTC,CASSRTGGHNEQFF
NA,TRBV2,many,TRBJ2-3,TGTGCCAGCAGTGAAGCAGTTGCGGAGACGCAGTATTTT,CASSEAVAETQYF
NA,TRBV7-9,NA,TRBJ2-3,TGTGCCGCTGTCGGTATTACGCAGTATTTT,CAAVGITQYF
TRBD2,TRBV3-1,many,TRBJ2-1,TGTGCCAGCAGCCAAGAAATTCGGACTAGCGGGAGCGACAATGAGCAGTTCTTC,CASSQEIRTSGSDNEQFF
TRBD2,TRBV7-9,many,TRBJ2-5,TGTGCCAGCAGCTTCACTAGCGGGAGAGGAGAGACCCAGTACTTC,CASSFTSGRGETQYF
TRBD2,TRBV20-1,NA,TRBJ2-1,TGCAGTGCTTGGACTAGCGGAAACAATGAGCAGTTCTTC,CSAWTSGNNEQFF
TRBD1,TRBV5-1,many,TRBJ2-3,TGCGCCAGCAGCGGGACAGCAACAGATACGCAGTATTTT,CASSGTATDTQYF
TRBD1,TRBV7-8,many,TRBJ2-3,TGTGCCAGCAGCCTGGACAGGCCGAGGGCAGATACGCAGTATTTT,CASSLDRPRADTQYF
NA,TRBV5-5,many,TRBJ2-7,TGTGCCAGCAGCCCCGCAGTCTCCTACGAGCAGTACTTC,CASSPAVSYEQYF
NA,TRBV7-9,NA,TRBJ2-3,TGTGCCAGCACCCCTGAGGGGGCAGATACGCAGTATTTT,CASTPEGADTQYF
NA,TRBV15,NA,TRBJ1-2,TGTGCCACCAGCAGAGAAGTCGAGTTTTACGATGGCTACACCTTC,CATSREVEFYDGYTF
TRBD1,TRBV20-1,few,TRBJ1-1,TGCAGTGCTAGAGATGACAGGGGGGACACTGAAGCTTTCTTT,CSARDDRGDTEAFF
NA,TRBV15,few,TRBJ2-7,TGTGCCACCAGCAGAGTGGCGGGGAACGAGCAGTACTTC,CATSRVAGNEQYF
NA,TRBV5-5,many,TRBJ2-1,TGTGCCAGCAGCTCCTCCGGGACGGAAAACAATGAGCAGTTCTTC,CASSSSGTENNEQFF
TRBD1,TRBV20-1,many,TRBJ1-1,TGCAGTGCTACTCCCAGGGGGCTGGGAACTGAAGCTTTCTTT,CSATPRGLGTEAFF
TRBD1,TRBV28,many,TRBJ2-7,TGTGCCAGCAGTTTAGCTGGGACAGGGGGCTACGAGCAGTACTTC,CASSLAGTGGYEQYF
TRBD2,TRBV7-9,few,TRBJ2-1,TGTGCCAGCAGACATAGCGGGAGGGAGGTCTACAATGAGCAGTTCTTC,CASRHSGREVYNEQFF
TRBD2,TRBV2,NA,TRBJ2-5,TGTGCCAGCAGGTCCACTAGCGGGATGAGGGAGTCCCAGTACTTC,CASRSTSGMRESQYF
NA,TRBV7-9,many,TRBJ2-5,TGTGCCAGCAGCTTAGCGGGAGAGACCCAGTACTTC,CASSLAGETQYF
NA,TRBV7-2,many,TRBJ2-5,TGTGCCAGCAACCCTCTTATGGGGTTCGAGACCCAGTACTTC,CASNPLMGFETQYF
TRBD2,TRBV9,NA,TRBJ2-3,TGTGCCAGCAGCGGATCGACTAGCGGGAGGGCCTCCCCAGATACGCAGTATTTT,CASSGSTSGRASPDTQYF
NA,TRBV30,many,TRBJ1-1,TGTGCCTGGAGTACCCCAGGGTTGAGGAACACTGAAGCTTTCTTT,CAWSTPGLRNTEAFF
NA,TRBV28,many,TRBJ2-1,TGTGCCAGCAGTTTAGCGCGGCGGGACAATGAGCAGTTCTTC,CASSLARRDNEQFF